The present TCR beta chain was sequenced within a study of blood T cell repertoires in COVID-19. Across the whole study: Italy, Spain and the United States were the sources of the convalescent and acute COVID-19 samples. PBMCs, B-cell-depleted T cells, or T cells were the source of the cDNA or gDNA that made up the material.

Original processing notes: By means of reference gene primer amplification, nucleated cell counts were estimated. Produced via immunoSEQ multiplex PCR; TCRdb's table is partial and in-frame only. V and J calls plus clone size are reproduced from that table; the DNA served to infer D and trimming. The sample holds a few hundred thousand clones; around 89% are singletons and the top ten take under 0.95%. Germline V gives CDR1 SGHTS, CDR2 YDEGEE. This CDR3 spans 15 amino acids. The V end was cut by 5 bases, the J end by 6 bases, with 18 bases between. The source is a man aged 25 to 40 with acute or convalescent COVID-19. Sample: peripheral blood. The chain is built from TRBV5-8 and TRBJ1-5; tentatively, D is TRBD1 (6 bases). In DNA form, the CDR3 reads TGTGCCAGCAGTTACAGACAGGCACGTAGTCAGCCCCAGCATTTT. Translated, it gives CASSYRQARSQPQHF.